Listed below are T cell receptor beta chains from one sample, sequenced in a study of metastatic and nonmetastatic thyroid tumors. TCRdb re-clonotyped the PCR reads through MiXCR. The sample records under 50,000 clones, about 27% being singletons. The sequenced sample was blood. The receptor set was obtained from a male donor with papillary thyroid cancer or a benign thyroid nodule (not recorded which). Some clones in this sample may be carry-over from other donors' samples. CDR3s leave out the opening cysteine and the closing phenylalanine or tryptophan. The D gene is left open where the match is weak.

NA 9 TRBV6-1 ASLKGGRFH
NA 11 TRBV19 ASSTTGVGPQH
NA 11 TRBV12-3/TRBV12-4 ASSPSVNSPLH
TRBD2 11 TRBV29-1 SATSGSGNEQF
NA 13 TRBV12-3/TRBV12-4 ASNWAGANYNEQF
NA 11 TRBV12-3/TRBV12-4 ASSSQWNTEAF
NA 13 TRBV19 ASSTLTAPYNEQF
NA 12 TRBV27 ASSLSAVGYGYT
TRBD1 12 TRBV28 ASSPTGTFYEQY
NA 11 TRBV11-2 ASRMGSSYEQY
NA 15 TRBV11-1 ASSPPPGRSPYNEQF
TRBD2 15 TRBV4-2 ASSQAPGLAIDNEQF
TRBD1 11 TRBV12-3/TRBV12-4 AYRDSFTGELF